This paragraph covers one T cell receptor (beta chain) sequence. This receptor's antigen is unknown. Base qualities were left out, and no much larger clone turns up one base away. Mismatch repair deficiency in every enrolled patient was established by polymerase chain reaction or immunohistochemistry. TCR sequencing was performed for a few patients who responded to pembrolizumab therapy. The phase II trial prospectively evaluated PD-1 blockade with pembrolizumab in advanced mismatch repair-deficient cancers, independent of tissue of origin. Peripheral blood T cell samples were gathered serially, both before PD-1 blockade started and at multiple time points afterward. Blood sampling times were expressed in weeks after the first pembrolizumab dose. Library prep was done by the immunoSEQ multiplex PCR assay. This is the immuneACCESS table as TCRdb keeps it, with only in-frame sequences that have V and J called. A part of the clones is gone; compared with another copy, unresolved V genes explain less than half, and the rest is unexplained. Here the sample has tens of thousands of clones; approximately 80% occur a single time. The top ten constitute about 3% of the sample.

The germline ends are 11 bases apart after V is trimmed by 2 bases and J by 4 bases. Reading the germline V gene (reference sequence) gives CDR1 MNHNY and CDR2 SVGAGI. The CDR3 measures 15 amino acids from cysteine to phenylalanine. This entry keeps only the CDR3 DNA: 45 bases, framed from base 1. The data are from a study of PD-1 blockade in mismatch repair-deficient tumors (dated by TCRdb to the late 2010s). In terms of the full investigation: Between late 2013 and late 2016, the trial enrolled 86 consecutive patients with approximately 12 types of mismatch repair-deficient cancer, all of whom had received prior treatment and were progressing. Deep sequencing of TCR CDR3 regions was used to track tumor-associated T cell clones in peripheral blood of patients responding to PD-1 blockade.

The investigation overall reported the following: Rapid expansion after pembrolizumab followed by contraction, generally before radiologic responses, was shown by tumor-resident clones, which were often undetectable in blood before treatment.

The source was peripheral blood, collected 4 weeks after starting pembrolizumab. The sequence is built from TRBV6-6 and TRBJ2-2; the D gene cannot be resolved reliably. This TCR was recovered from an adult with mismatch repair-deficient cancer. In nucleotides, the sequence is TGTGCCAGCAGTTACAGCCCGCTAGGCACCGGGGAGCTGTTTTTT. Translated, this is CASSYSPLGTGELFF.